This T cell receptor beta chain was captured in a study of shared clonotypes between healthy human individuals (dated by TCRdb to 2020 to 2022). With respect to the entire study: Two women and a few men aged 18 to 49 years were included in the cohort. Per donor, three plates each were used for CD4 naive and CD4 memory, two for CD8 naive, and one for CD8 memory. The study deeply sequenced blood TCR repertoires of about 5 healthy adults to estimate repertoire size and the extent of clonotype sharing between individuals. Different laboratories and diverse techniques were used to prepare libraries and sequence TCR repertoires, to increase sequencing depth and limit assay-specific biases. Per donor, leukapheresis produced somewhere between about 0.85 and 10 billion PBMCs.

Using the deep immunoSEQ assay, multiplex PCR amplified TCR CDR3 regions from genomic DNA. Extracted genomic DNA from each cell subset was spread evenly across all wells of several immunoSEQ 96-well plates, with each plate serving as a replicate. For sorted subsets, around 200 ng genomic DNA, equal to approximately 30,000 T cell genomes, was loaded into each replicate PCR. The purified libraries were quantified using a Qubit 3.0 fluorometer, sized with a Bioanalyzer 2100, and then quantified again using the KAPA Library Quantification kit. Each immunoSEQ 96-well plate was sequenced on its own single-read 150-cycle Illumina NextSeq 550 flow cell. The published analysis was carried out like this. Because the immunoSEQ output included only junctional sequences and no quality scores, the filtering could not be the same as the filtering used for full-length reads. Sequences were annotated with PyIR, a Python wrapper for IgBLAST v1.9, using IMGT germline references to assign V/J genes and CDR3. Reads with weak V/J assignments (E-value above 1e-6), missing CDR3, stop codons, out-of-frame junctions, or ambiguous translated residues were removed. V3J clonotypes were defined as sequences sharing the same inferred V gene, J gene, and CDR3 amino acid sequence. Percentage overlap between repertoires was calculated by dividing the number of shared unique clonotypes by the size of the smaller repertoire. RTK rarefaction, the Chao1 estimator, and Recon v2.1 estimates of unobserved clonotypes were used to assess repertoire richness. Generation probabilities for all TCRbeta clonotypes obtained by the gDNA method from several donors were computed using OLGA. TCRdb's version of the immuneACCESS table is confined to in-frame rearrangements and falls short of the full clone set. An unresolved V gene accounts for under half of the shortfall where checked; the remainder is of unknown origin. That table furnishes V, J and clone size, whereas the DNA furnished D and trimming. A total of some 2,000,000 clones appear in this sample, 85% to 95% of them only once. The ten most abundant clones make up 0.13% of the sample.

The donors were healthy, HIV-negative adults with no recently reported acute infections or vaccinations. All donors were Caucasian adults living in Nashville, Tennessee, USA. Magnetic negative selection was used to enrich CD4+ T cells, after which naive cells were positively selected on CD45RA and the negative fraction became the memory subset. After blood collection by leukapheresis, PBMCs were isolated using Ficoll-Histopaque density gradient centrifugation and then cryopreserved in the vapor phase of liquid nitrogen. Analytical flow cytometry was used to check the purity and quantity of each magnetically sorted T cell population. From each sorted fraction, genomic DNA was isolated and quantified by UV absorbance on a Nanodrop 2000c. From the cysteine up to the phenylalanine, the CDR3 has a length of 13 residues. Of all the DNA, just the CDR3 is kept, 39 bases in frame from base 1. CDR1 MDHEN and CDR2 SYDVKM are derived from the germline V gene. V sheds 3 bases and J sheds 6 bases, leaving 8 bases between their ends.

The full study reports these points: The genetic and exposure-history diversity represented was limited by the small number of donors. When a few donors were compared, the shared fraction of clonotypes was about 5.4% for naive CD4, around 3.5% for naive CD8, 2.3% for memory CD4, and 0.35% to 0.4% for memory CD8. Larger estimated clonotype richness was generally found for naive subsets than for memory subsets. Sampling was limited to blood, and TCR repertoires in tissue likely differ from TCR repertoires in blood. Pairwise subsampling indicated that sequencing depth was expected to affect the degree of clonotype sharing among donors. Incomplete sequencing was indicated by rarefaction of sorted-subset datasets, despite the large sequencing depth. Compared with non-shared clonotypes, the clonotypes found in all four sorted-subset donors had higher generation probabilities.

On this clone: Its cognate antigen has yet to be identified. Base qualities are not at hand, and no much larger clone is one base apart.

The chain employs TRBV28 and TRBJ2-2; no D gene is confidently identified. Material for sequencing was naive CD4+ T cells sorted from blood. Per the publication, the cell subset or site label means: CD45RA+ positively selected. The origin of this receptor is a man aged 18 to 30 in good health. This receptor has the CDR3 CASSFPVPGELFF. The nucleotides read TGTGCCAGCAGTTTCCCCGTACCCGGGGAGCTGTTTTTT.